Following are 14 T cell receptor beta chains from one sample sequenced in a study of cytomegalovirus exposure and HLA in healthy donors. The PCR employed 60 Vbeta primers together with 13 Jbeta primers. Profiled with immunoSEQ multiplex PCR; TCRdb holds only in-frame clones, not every one. The listing contains 100,000 to 150,000 clones. The sequencing sample was made of PBMCs. These receptors originate from a man aged 30 to 45 in good health and CMV-seronegative.

The chain combines TRBV27 with TRBJ2-7; 7 bases are a match to TRBD1. With 0 bases clipped from V and 4 bases from J, the junction kept 9 bases outside the gene matches. CDR3 size: 16 residues. Germline CDR1 is MNHEY and CDR2 is SMNVEV (reference sequence). The DNA of the CDR3 is TGTGCCAGCAGTTTATCGAGACAGGGAAGCCTATACGAGCAGTACTTC. Protein: CASSLSRQGSLYEQYF.

The V call is TRBV19, the J call TRBJ2-7; 11 nucleotides align to TRBD2. The germline V gene has CDR1 LNHDA and CDR2 SQIVND (reference sequence). The CDR3 extends over 13 amino acids. J was trimmed by 3 bases and V by 8 bases; bases with no gene match: 3. Here the CDR3 reads CASSGTSGYEQYF. Written as DNA, the CDR3 is TGTGCCAGTTCCGGGACTAGCGGCTACGAGCAGTACTTC.

The chain employs TRBV10-1 and TRBJ2-1; 12 bases match TRBD1. Germline loops: CDR1 WNHNN, CDR2 SYGVQD (reference sequence). The CDR3 covers 14 residues. J was trimmed by 8 bases and V by 7 bases; bases with no gene match: 6. The CDR3 region is CASIPGQGAYEQFF. The CDR3 nucleotides are TGCGCCAGCATCCCGGGACAGGGGGCCTATGAGCAGTTCTTC.

The J gene is TRBJ2-1, the V gene TRBV13; D gene ambiguous. V dropped 5 bases and J dropped 9 bases, with 14 bases sitting between them. This CDR3 has 13 residues. Germline V gene lookup returns CDR1 PRHDT and CDR2 FYEKMQ (reference sequence). CDR3: CASSPPTGAEQFF. CDR3 sequence (DNA): TGTGCCAGCAGCCCACCGACTGGCGCTGAGCAGTTCTTC.

J is TRBJ2-2 and V is TRBV5-4; 7 nucleotides line up with TRBD1. The CDR3 is 15 amino acids. V dropped 3 bases and J dropped 6; count of bases not matched to a gene: 8. CDR1 is SGHNT and CDR2 is YYREEE in the germline V gene (reference sequence). The CDR3 loop is CASSSPGQQSGELFF. The DNA for the CDR3 is TGTGCCAGCAGCTCTCCGGGACAGCAGTCCGGGGAGCTGTTTTTT.

Remarks on this clone: An end of the junction does not agree with germline; a read error may underlie this. This chain joins TRBV19 and TRBJ2-1; D ambiguous. Germline assignment: CDR1 LNHDA and CDR2 SQIVND (reference sequence). The CDR3 covers 13 residues. CDR3 in amino acids: CASKRRPYTEQFF. The CDR3 DNA follows: TGTGCCAGTAAGAGGAGACCTTACACTGAGCAGTTCTTC.

The V gene is TRBV27, the J gene TRBJ2-7; 9 bases line up with TRBD2. Germline values: CDR1 MNHEY, CDR2 SMNVEV (reference sequence). CDR3 length equals 15 residues. V lost 2 bases and J lost 2; bases outside the gene matches: 4. The CDR3: CASSLLAGITYEQYF. The CDR3 nucleotides are TGTGCCAGCAGTTTACTAGCGGGGATCACCTACGAGCAGTACTTC.

This sequence joins TRBV4-1 and TRBJ2-1, with 10 positions matching TRBD2. Germline-derived CDR1 and CDR2 are MGHRA and YSYEKL. This CDR3 has 15 amino acids. The ends lost 4 bases at V and 10 bases at J; junction bases unmatched: 10. CDR3 region: CASSPDTSGILEQFF. CDR3 coding DNA: TGCGCCAGCAGCCCAGACACTAGCGGGATCCTGGAGCAGTTCTTC.

The chain is built from TRBV19 and TRBJ1-3, with 7 bases aligning to TRBD1. Per germline, CDR1 LNHDA and CDR2 SQIVND (reference sequence). Trimming removed 4 bases from V and 2 bases from J; junction bases left unmatched: 5. The CDR3 length is 15 residues. The CDR3 spells CASSKQGRPGNTIYF. CDR3 in DNA: TGTGCCAGTAGTAAACAGGGGAGGCCTGGAAACACCATATATTTT.

This sequence joins TRBV7-9 and TRBJ2-7; 7 bases agree with TRBD1. Germline trimming cut 4 bases from V and 3 bases from J; bases unmatched to any gene: 6. Germline assignment: CDR1 SEHNR and CDR2 FQNEAQ (reference sequence). The CDR3 length is 14 residues. In DNA form, the CDR3 reads TGTGCCAGCAGCTCTCCGGGACAGTTCTACGAGCAGTACTTC. The encoded protein is CASSSPGQFYEQYF.

This chain links TRBV29-1 with TRBJ2-4; 7 bases align to TRBD1. V shed 6 bases, J shed 4 bases, and the junction held 6 bases outside the gene matches. The CDR3 covers 13 residues. Germline V CDR1 and CDR2: SQVTM, ANQGSEA. CDR3 bases: TGCAGCGTCGCCGGGACAGTAAAAAACATTCAGTACTTC. It specifies CSVAGTVKNIQYF.

This sequence joins TRBV19 and TRBJ2-7, with TRBD1 matching over 11 bases. J lost 5 bases, V lost 3 bases, and 3 bases had no gene match. From germline, CDR1 is LNHDA and CDR2 SQIVND (reference sequence). The CDR3 has 14 amino acids. CDR3 nucleotide sequence: TGTGCCAGTAGTATGGGACAGGGGGACGACGAGCAGTACTTC. This codes for CASSMGQGDDEQYF.

The gene calls are TRBV5-4 and TRBJ2-3; TRBD2 might be the D (6 bases). CDR1 and CDR2 (germline): SGHNT, YYREEE (reference sequence). The CDR3 is 16 residues long. V gave up 3 bases and J gave up 4 bases, with 18 bases separating them. This CDR3 is CASSSVGLPAPDTQYF. The CDR3 coding sequence is TGTGCCAGCAGCTCTGTAGGACTACCAGCCCCAGATACGCAGTATTTT. The whole variable domain, filled in from reference TRBV5-4 and TRBJ2-3, reads ETGVTQSPTHLIKTRGQQVTLRCSSQSGHNTVSWYQQALGQGPQFIFQYYREEENGRGNFPPRFSGLQFPNYSSELNVNALELDDSALYLCASSSVGLPAPDTQYFGPGTRLTVL.

This CDR3 reads CASSPAHRGNYGYTF. For the CDR3, the DNA is TGTGCCAGCAGTCCGGCTCACAGGGGGAACTATGGCTACACCTTC. The chain couples TRBV28 to TRBJ1-2; TRBD1 matches at 8 bases. The germline gives CDR1 MDHEN, CDR2 SYDVKM. With V trimmed by 5 bases and J by 2 bases, 7 bases remained unmatched. The CDR3 contains 15 residues.